This T cell receptor (beta chain) is from a study of CD8+CD57+ T cells in acquired aplastic anemia. Deletions cut 0 bases from V and 6 bases from J, with 15 bases between. This CDR3 comprises 16 residues. CDR1 is DFQATT and CDR2 is SNEGSKA in the germline V gene (reference sequence). Sequenced patients had shown CD8+CD57+ cell expansion by flow cytometry. This clonotype was counted ten times or more. The TCR beta profiling, which covered VDJ combination and CDR3 sequence, was carried out using genomic DNA as the template. Each CDR3 protein gets one entry after TCRdb re-called the reads with MiXCR. The table has under 200,000 distinct CDR3 sequences, just under 50% seen once.

The source material was sorted CD4+, CD8+, or CD8+CD57+ T cells (not recorded which) from PBMCs. The V call is TRBV20-1, the J call TRBJ1-6, with a tentative D call TRBD1 (5 bases). The sequence was obtained from a human donor with aplastic anemia. The CDR3 sequence is CSARDLRGGSNSPLHF. The CDR3 nucleotides read TGCAGTGCTAGAGATCTAAGGGGTGGCAGTAATTCACCCCTCCACTTT.